This TCR beta chain was sequenced for a study of blood T cell repertoires in COVID-19. Across the whole study: COVID-19 samples, acute and convalescent, were from the United States, Italy and Spain. PBMCs, B-cell-depleted T cells, or T cells were the source of the cDNA or gDNA that made up the material.

Methods used by the authors: Scientists estimated how many nucleated cells there were by amplifying reference gene primers. Measured with immunoSEQ multiplex PCR; TCRdb has only the in-frame clones, and not every one. Clone size and the V and J calls come from that table; the DNA yielded D and trimming. The repertoire has some 250,000 clones, 86% of them found once; the top ten carry roughly 2%. This CDR3 has 16 residues. Germline CDR1 MNHEY, CDR2 SVGEGT. V shed 5 bases, J shed 0 bases, and the junction held 6 bases outside the gene matches. This receptor was taken from a man aged 25-45 years with active or convalescent COVID-19. Sequenced sample: peripheral blood. The J gene is TRBJ2-1, the V gene TRBV6-2 or TRBV6-3; TRBD2 aligns across 8 bases. CDR3: CASSPIAGSSYNEQFF. The CDR3 nucleotides read TGTGCCAGCAGTCCAATAGCGGGGAGCTCCTACAATGAGCAGTTCTTC.